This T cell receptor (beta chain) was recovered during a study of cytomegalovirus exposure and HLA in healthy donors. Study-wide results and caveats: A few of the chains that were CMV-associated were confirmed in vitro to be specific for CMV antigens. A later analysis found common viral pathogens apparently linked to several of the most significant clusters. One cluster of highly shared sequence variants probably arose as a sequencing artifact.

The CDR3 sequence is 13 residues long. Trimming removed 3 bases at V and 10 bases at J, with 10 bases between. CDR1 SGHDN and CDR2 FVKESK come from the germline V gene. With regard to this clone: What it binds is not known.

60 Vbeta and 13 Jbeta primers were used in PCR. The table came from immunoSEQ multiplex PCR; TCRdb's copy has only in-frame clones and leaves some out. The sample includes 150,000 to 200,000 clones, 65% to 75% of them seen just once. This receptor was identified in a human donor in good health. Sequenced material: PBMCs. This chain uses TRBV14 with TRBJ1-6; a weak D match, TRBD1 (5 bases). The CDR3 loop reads CASSQAGQSPLHF. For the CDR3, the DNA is TGTGCCAGCAGCCAGGCAGGGCAGTCACCCCTCCACTTT.